This T cell receptor (beta chain) was recovered during a study of T cell changes during pregnancy in multiple sclerosis (dated by TCRdb to between 2017 and 2020). In the study overall: The study looked at changes in the T cell repertoire across pregnancy in women with multiple sclerosis.

As to this clone: Its antigen is unknown. There are no base qualities to consult, and no much larger clone falls within one base.

From the cysteine through the phenylalanine, the CDR3 covers 15 amino acids. Left in the record is the CDR3 DNA by itself, 45 bases read in frame from the first base. The junction shows trimming of 8 bases on V and 4 bases on J, and the gene matches do not reach 11 bases of it. The germline V gene sets CDR1 to MDHEN and CDR2 to SYDVKM. Receptors were amplified or captured by the immunoSEQ multiplex PCR assay. Drawn from immuneACCESS, this table holds only the in-frame rearrangements with V and J called that TCRdb kept. Clones are partly lost; checked studies trace under half to an unresolved V gene and leave the rest unexplained. The sample has 130,000 or so clones on record, 95% to 98% of them singletons. The ten largest make up 0.4% to 0.5% of the sample.

The sequence derives from a female donor with multiple sclerosis, enrolled in a pregnancy study. The specimen comprised peripheral blood, sampled after pregnancy. Recombination joined TRBV28 with TRBJ2-1; 7 central nucleotides agree with TRBD2. This receptor has the CDR3 CASRNGGKVYNEQFF. The DNA sequence is TGTGCCAGCCGAAACGGGGGGAAGGTTTACAATGAGCAGTTCTTC.